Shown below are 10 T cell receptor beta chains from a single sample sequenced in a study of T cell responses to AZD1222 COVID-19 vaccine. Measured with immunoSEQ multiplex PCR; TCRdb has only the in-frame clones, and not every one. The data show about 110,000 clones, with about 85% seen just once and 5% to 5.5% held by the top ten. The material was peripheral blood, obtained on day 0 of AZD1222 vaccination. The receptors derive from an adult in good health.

The CDR3 protein is CASREQGYSNQPQHF. CDR3 nucleotides: TGTGCCAGCAGAGAACAGGGATATAGCAATCAGCCCCAGCATTTT. J is TRBJ1-5 and V is TRBV6-4; possibly TRBD1 for D (6 bases). Deletions cut 6 bases from V and 0 bases from J, with 12 bases between. CDR1 is MRHNA and CDR2 is SNTAGT in the germline V gene. CDR3 length equals 15 residues.

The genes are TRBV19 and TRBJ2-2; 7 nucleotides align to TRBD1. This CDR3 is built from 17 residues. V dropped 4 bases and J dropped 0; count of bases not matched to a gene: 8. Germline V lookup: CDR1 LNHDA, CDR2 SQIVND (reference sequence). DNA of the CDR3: TGTGCCAGTAGTAACGACAGGGACCCGACGAACACCGGGGAGCTGTTTTTT. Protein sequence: CASSNDRDPTNTGELFF.

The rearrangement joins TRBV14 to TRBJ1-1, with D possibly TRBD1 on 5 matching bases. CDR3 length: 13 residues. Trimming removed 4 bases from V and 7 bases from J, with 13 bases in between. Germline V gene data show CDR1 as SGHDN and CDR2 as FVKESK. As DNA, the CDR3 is TGTGCCAGCAGCCGACAACCCGACAGTGAAGCTTTCTTT. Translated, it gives CASSRQPDSEAFF.

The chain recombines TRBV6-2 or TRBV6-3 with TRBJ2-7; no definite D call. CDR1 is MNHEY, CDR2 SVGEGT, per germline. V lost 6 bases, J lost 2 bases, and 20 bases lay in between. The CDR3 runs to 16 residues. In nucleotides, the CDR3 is TGTGCCAGCAGCCTAACCGGGCTCCCAGGCCCCTACGAGCAGTACTTC. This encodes CASSLTGLPGPYEQYF.

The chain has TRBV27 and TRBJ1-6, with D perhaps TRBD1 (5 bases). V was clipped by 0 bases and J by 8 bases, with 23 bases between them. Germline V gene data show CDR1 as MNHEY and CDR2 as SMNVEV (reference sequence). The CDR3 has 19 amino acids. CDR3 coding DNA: TGTGCCAGCAGTTTATCGCCCCCCCAGGGACGCATACTCGATTCACCCCTCCACTTT. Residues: CASSLSPPQGRILDSPLHF.

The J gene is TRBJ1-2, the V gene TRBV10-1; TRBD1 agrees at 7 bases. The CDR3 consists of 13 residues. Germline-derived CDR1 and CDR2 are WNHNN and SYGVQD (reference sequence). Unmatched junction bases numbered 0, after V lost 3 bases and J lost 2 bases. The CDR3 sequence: CASSDRGNYGYTF. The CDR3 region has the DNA TGCGCCAGCAGTGACAGGGGGAACTATGGCTACACCTTC.

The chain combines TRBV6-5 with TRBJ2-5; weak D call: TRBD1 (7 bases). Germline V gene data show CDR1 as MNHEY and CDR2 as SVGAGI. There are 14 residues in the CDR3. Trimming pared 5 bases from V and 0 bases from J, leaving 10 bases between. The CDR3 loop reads CASSRGTDQETQYF. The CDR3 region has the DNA TGTGCCAGCAGTCGCGGGACAGACCAAGAGACCCAGTACTTC.

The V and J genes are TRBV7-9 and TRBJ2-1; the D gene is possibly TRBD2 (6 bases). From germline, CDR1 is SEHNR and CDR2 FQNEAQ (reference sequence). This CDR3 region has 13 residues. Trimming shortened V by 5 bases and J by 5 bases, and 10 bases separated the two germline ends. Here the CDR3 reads CASSHTGDNEQFF. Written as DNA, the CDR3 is TGTGCCAGCAGCCATACGGGGGACAATGAGCAGTTCTTC.

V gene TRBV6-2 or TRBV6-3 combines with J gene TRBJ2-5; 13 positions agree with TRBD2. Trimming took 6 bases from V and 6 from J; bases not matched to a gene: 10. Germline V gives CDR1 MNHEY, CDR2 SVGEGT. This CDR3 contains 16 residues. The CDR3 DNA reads TGTGCCAGCAGCAAGGGACTAGCGGGACTCGGGAAGACCCAGTACTTC. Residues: CASSKGLAGLGKTQYF.

This CDR3 reads CSARKSAEAFF. CDR3 nucleotides: TGCAGTGCTAGGAAATCTGCGGAGGCTTTCTTT. The V gene is TRBV20-1, the J gene TRBJ1-1, with D hard to call. The V gene lost 3 bases and the J gene lost 11 bases, with 13 bases spanning the gap. This CDR3 is 11 amino acids long. CDR1 DFQATT and CDR2 SNEGSKA come from the germline V gene (reference sequence).